The 17 T cell receptor beta chains in this list originate from one sample, sequenced in a study of T-cell memory formation after mild COVID-19. From the 5' RACE reads, TCRdb called clonotypes with MiXCR, one entry per CDR3 protein. The data contain some 100,000 distinct CDR3 sequences, 11% of them singletons. Source material: PBMCs or a T cell subset sorted from them (not recorded which). The receptors come from a man younger than 30 who had mild COVID-19 (a few samples of this study predate the infection). Cell type and time point are not known.

The V and J genes are TRBV7-6 and TRBJ2-2, with D uncertain. Germline values: CDR1 SGHVS, CDR2 FNYEAQ. The V and J ends lost 4 bases and 6 bases respectively, with 9 bases between them. This CDR3 region has 13 residues. For the CDR3, the DNA is TGTGCCAGCAGCTACCTCGTCCCCGGGGAGCTGTTTTTT. Protein: CASSYLVPGELFF.

This clonotype was seen at least ten times. The gene calls are TRBV5-1 and TRBJ1-1; unclear D gene. This CDR3 spans 12 amino acids. Trimming took 0 bases from V and 3 from J, leaving 3 bases between them. Germline-derived CDR1 and CDR2 are SGHRS and YFSETQ. CDR3 loop: CASSLGYTEAFF. The CDR3 DNA sequence: TGCGCCAGCAGCTTGGGATACACTGAAGCTTTCTTT.

Points on this clonotype: A read error may produce the germline difference seen at one junction end. The rearrangement joins TRBV3-1 to TRBJ2-5; 11 nucleotides line up with TRBD2. Germline assignment: CDR1 LGHDT and CDR2 YNNKEL (reference sequence). CDR3 length: 16 residues. In DNA, the CDR3 is TGTGCCAGCAGGTCGGGACTAGCGGAGTTCCAAGAGACCAAGTACTTC. Protein sequence: CASRSGLAEFQETKYF.

The genes are TRBV7-3 and TRBJ2-2; D ambiguous. Trimming left V 2 bases short and J 5 bases short, with 6 bases between. The CDR3 length is 13 residues. Germline V lookup: CDR1 SGHTA, CDR2 FQGTGA. CDR3 residues: CASSLGRTGELFF. The CDR3 nucleotides are TGTGCCAGCAGCTTAGGTCGAACCGGGGAGCTGTTTTTT.

This clonotype was seen repeatedly, ten times or more. The chain uses TRBV6-5 and TRBJ1-3, with no clear D. Trimming pared 6 bases from V and 0 bases from J, leaving 12 bases between. This CDR3 is built from 15 residues. The germline V gene encodes CDR1 MNHEY and CDR2 SVGAGI. CDR3 protein: CASRGGSISGNTIYF. Here the CDR3 DNA reads TGTGCCAGCAGGGGAGGCAGTATCTCTGGAAACACCATATATTTT.

A few counts support this clonotype. The chain employs TRBV6-6 and TRBJ2-3; TRBD2 matches at 7 bases. CDR3 length equals 16 residues. Germline assignment: CDR1 MNHNY and CDR2 SVGAGI (reference sequence). Germline trimming cut 7 bases from V and 0 bases from J; bases unmatched to any gene: 10. The CDR3 sequence: CASMDPGGNSTDTQYF. CDR3 sequence (DNA): TGTGCCAGCATGGACCCCGGGGGGAATAGCACAGATACGCAGTATTTT.

The chain links TRBV4-3 to TRBJ1-5; maybe TRBD1 (5 bases). Germline CDR1 and CDR2: LGHNA and YSLEER. The CDR3 length is 15 residues. With 3 bases removed from V and 5 bases from J, the gap between germline ends came to 14 bases. In DNA, the CDR3 is TGCGCCAGCAGCCATGCTCTCGGGGCGTATCAGCCCCAGCATTTT. Amino acid sequence: CASSHALGAYQPQHF.

This sequence joins TRBV7-2 and TRBJ2-7; perhaps TRBD2 as D (6 bases). Germline values: CDR1 SGHTA, CDR2 FQGNSA. Between the trimmed V and J ends, which lost 1 base and 2 bases, there was a span of 12 bases. This CDR3 spans 15 amino acids. The chain's CDR3 is CASSLEAGFTYEQYF. The CDR3 nucleotides are TGTGCCAGCAGCTTAGAGGCGGGGTTTACCTACGAGCAGTACTTC.

This chain uses TRBV7-2 with TRBJ2-5, with a possible D match to TRBD2 (5 bases). Deletions cut 7 bases from V and 1 base from J, with 13 bases between. Looked up from germline, CDR1 is SGHTA and CDR2 is FQGNSA. The CDR3 is 14 amino acids. CDR3 nucleotides: TGTGCCAGCATCTCGGACTCTCCCCAAGAGACCCAGTACTTC. This codes for CASISDSPQETQYF.

The V and J genes are TRBV4-1 and TRBJ1-4; 9 positions agree with TRBD1. The germline gives CDR1 MGHRA, CDR2 YSYEKL. Germline trimming cut 3 bases from V and 7 bases from J; bases unmatched to any gene: 6. CDR3 length: 15 amino acids. CDR3 region: CASSHPQGAREKLFF. DNA of the CDR3: TGCGCCAGCAGCCACCCACAGGGGGCTCGTGAAAAACTGTTTTTT.

This clonotype has a handful of counts. V is TRBV6-4 and J is TRBJ2-5; 10 bases are shared with TRBD2. Germline values: CDR1 MRHNA, CDR2 SNTAGT. V was pared by 6 bases and J by 2 bases, with 6 bases of the junction left unmatched. The CDR3 extends over 15 amino acids. The CDR3 reads CASSLRAGGQETQYF. The CDR3 DNA reads TGTGCCAGCAGCCTCCGAGCGGGGGGGCAAGAGACCCAGTACTTC.

The chain uses TRBV9 and TRBJ2-5; a possible D gene is TRBD2 (7 bases). Germline CDR1 and CDR2: SGDLS and YYNGEE. The CDR3 is 16 residues long. V shed 2 bases and J shed 4 bases, with 18 bases lying between them. The CDR3 coding sequence is TGTGCCAGCAGCGTCCCCCAACAGGGAGGGCCAGAGACCCAGTACTTC. This sequence encodes CASSVPQQGGPETQYF.

The table lists this clonotype with many counts. CDR3 sequence reads: CASSRMDSLLAYEQYF. CDR3 sequence (DNA): TGTGCCAGCAGCCGAATGGACAGCCTCCTCGCCTACGAGCAGTACTTC. The genes are TRBV7-2 and TRBJ2-7; a weak D match, TRBD1 (6 bases). CDR3 length: 16 residues. The V and J ends lost 5 bases and 2 bases respectively, with 19 bases between them. CDR1 is SGHTA and CDR2 is FQGNSA in the germline V gene.

This clonotype has just a few counts. This chain connects TRBV6-5 to TRBJ1-5; D not resolved. CDR1 and CDR2 (germline): MNHEY, SVGAGI. The CDR3 extends over 14 amino acids. Trimming took off 0 bases at V and 7 bases at J, with 10 bases between the two ends. The CDR3 coding sequence is TGTGCCAGCAGTTACTCGACATTTGGACAGCCCCAGCATTTT. Its translation: CASSYSTFGQPQHF.

This clonotype came up a few times. This chain uses TRBV4-3 with TRBJ1-2; TRBD1 might be the D (5 bases). Germline V lookup: CDR1 LGHNA, CDR2 YSLEER. V lost 0 bases and J lost 5, with 16 bases in between. CDR3 length: 16 residues. CDR3 protein: CASSQDREVRTYGYTF. CDR3 sequence (DNA): TGCGCCAGCAGCCAAGACAGAGAGGTTCGGACATATGGCTACACCTTC.

The chain is built from TRBV15 and TRBJ1-4; tentatively, D is TRBD1 (5 bases). The CDR3 is 16 amino acids. Germline V lookup: CDR1 LNHNV, CDR2 YYDKDF (reference sequence). Trimming took off 0 bases at V and 8 bases at J, with 16 bases between the two ends. The CDR3 sequence is CATSRDPHGGGEKLFF. CDR3 nucleotide sequence: TGTGCCACCAGCAGAGACCCCCACGGGGGAGGAGAAAAACTGTTTTTT.

The chain recombines TRBV28 with TRBJ1-2; possibly TRBD1 for D (6 bases). This CDR3 comprises 14 residues. V was pared by 5 bases and J by 6 bases, with 16 bases between. The germline V gene has CDR1 MDHEN and CDR2 SYDVKM. The CDR3 region is CASSPPGQSNGYTF. Written as DNA, the CDR3 is TGTGCCAGCAGTCCCCCTGGACAGTCCAATGGCTACACCTTC.